The clone carrying this T cell receptor (beta chain) turned up a few times. Its target is not known. Vbeta (60) and Jbeta (13) primers were used in the PCR. Assay used: immunoSEQ multiplex PCR; TCRdb lists only in-frame clones, some missing. The sample holds tens of thousands of clones, roughly a tenth seen once. This sample was included in a study of cytomegalovirus exposure and HLA in healthy donors. Findings and limits, study-wide: CMV serostatus was the only immune exposure information that was available.

Germline loops: CDR1 MGHRA, CDR2 YSYEKL. The CDR3 runs 20 residues. Unmatched junction bases numbered 12, after V lost 0 bases and J lost 0 bases. The sample comprised PBMCs. The clonotype comes from a man aged 55 to 70 in good health and CMV-seropositive. The chain is built from TRBV4-1 and TRBJ1-5; 9 bases are a match to TRBD1. The CDR3 coding sequence is TGCGCCAGCAGCCAAGAGCCGGGACAGGGTTTTCTGAGTAGCAATCAGCCCCAGCATTTT. It yields the protein CASSQEPGQGFLSSNQPQHF.